This record looks at one TCR beta chain sequence and its context. Which antigen it targets is not known. No base qualities exist here, and no much larger clone lies one base off it. Sample time point, as interpreted from the label and publication: about 28 days (+/-7) after the second vaccine dose. AZD1222 recipients given second doses at about 4 weeks or at about 12 weeks were pooled, since spike-specific TCR depth and breadth were not found to differ between the two schedules. The vaccinee samples were drawn from two UK trials, COV001 and COV002, one of which was a single-blind randomized controlled phase 2/3 trial testing AZD1222 (ChAdOx1 nCoV-19) in healthy adults. Trial participant PBMC samples were collected at day 0 and day 28 after the second dose for TCRbeta chain sequencing. The record originates from a study of T cell responses to AZD1222 COVID-19 vaccine (dated by TCRdb to 2020 to 2022). Broadly, across the study: TCR sequencing was performed for roughly 250 trial participants, of whom about 210 were given two doses of AZD1222 and around 26 were given two doses of MenACWY control vaccine. Enrollment into the trials was organized by age into subgroups of 18-55, 56-69 and 70-plus years, and those subgroups contained 148, 28 and 57 TCR-sequenced participants, respectively. General findings and caveats noted by the study authors: Because no day 14 peak-response samples were available, the repertoires could be characterized only after the peak T cell response. In the small 56-69-year group, the increase in depth fell short of significance, most likely because of low power. The whole spike protein was spanned by vaccine-associated CD4 TCRs, and dominant responses were seen in regions 160-218 and 743-854. Spike-specific TCR breadth and depth rose significantly after two AZD1222 doses compared with day 0 and with MenACWY recipients. Conclusions about previously exposed vaccinees are limited because only a handful of AZD1222 recipients were SARS-CoV-2 seropositive at baseline. Nearly half of unique spike-specific TCRs reportedly recognized epitopes outside regions mutated in the B.1.351 and B.1.1.7 variants. Participants were mostly white British and included more females than males, and it was suggested by the authors that clonal diversity may have been underestimated.

The CDR3 regions of human TCRbeta chains were subjected to immunosequencing. Per the original workflow: TCRs in the repertoires were matched against a reference library of SARS-CoV-2-specific TCRs that had been generated with the MIRA antigen-specificity platform. Breadth was defined as the fraction of unique TCRs that were SARS-CoV-2-associated, and depth was defined as the fraction of total T cells that were SARS-CoV-2-associated. Using the MIRA data, every spike-specific TCR was mapped to the spike region that the TCR reacted to and assigned to either a CD4 or a CD8 class. Log10-transformed breadth and depth values were compared by one-way ANOVA with Sidak's multiple comparisons tests. In TCRdb, the immuneACCESS table is reduced to in-frame sequences with V and J assigned. These tables do not hold every clone; where another copy was compared, an unresolved V gene accounts for under half, and the others remain unexplained. The V and J calls and the clone size are those of that table, but D and trimming were determined from the DNA. The sample contains 140,000 or so clones, roughly 90% of them found a single time. Of the sample, just under 2% falls within the top ten clones.

Inclusive of the bounding cysteine and phenylalanine, the CDR3 is 14 residues long. Just the 42-base CDR3 DNA is kept, in frame starting at base 1. CDR1 and CDR2 are read off the germline V gene (reference sequence) as SEHNR and FQNEAQ. V and J are truncated by 5 bases and 2 bases respectively, leaving an intervening sequence of 12 bases. This sequence uses TRBV7-9 and TRBJ2-5; TRBD2 is perhaps the D gene, given 5 matching bases. The sample in question was peripheral blood, obtained 28 days after the second AZD1222 dose. The clonotype was recovered from an adult who received the AZD1222 COVID-19 vaccine. The base sequence is TGTGCCAGCAGCCCCCCACTAGGGCAAGAGACCCAGTACTTC. It codes for CASSPPLGQETQYF. Joined to the reference TRBV7-9 and TRBJ2-5 proteins, this CDR3 gives the full variable domain: DTGVSQNPRHKITKRGQNVTFRCDPISEHNRLYWYRQTLGQGPEFLTYFQNEAQLEKSRLLSDRFSAERPKGSFSTLEIQRTEQGDSAMYLCASSPPLGQETQYFGPGTRLLVL.